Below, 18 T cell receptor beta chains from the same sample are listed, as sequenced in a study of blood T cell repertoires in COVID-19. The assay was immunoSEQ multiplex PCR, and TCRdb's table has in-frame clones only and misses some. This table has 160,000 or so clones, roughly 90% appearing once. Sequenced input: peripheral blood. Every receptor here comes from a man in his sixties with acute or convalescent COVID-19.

CDR3 residues: CASSSDSTGTGNTIYF. DNA for the CDR3: TGTGCCAGCAGCTCAGACTCGACAGGGACTGGAAACACCATATATTTT. The chain carries TRBV7-9 and TRBJ1-3, with TRBD1 matching 7 bases. The CDR3 has 16 residues. The germline V gene encodes CDR1 SEHNR and CDR2 FQNEAQ (reference sequence). V lost 4 bases and J lost 2; bases outside the gene matches: 8.

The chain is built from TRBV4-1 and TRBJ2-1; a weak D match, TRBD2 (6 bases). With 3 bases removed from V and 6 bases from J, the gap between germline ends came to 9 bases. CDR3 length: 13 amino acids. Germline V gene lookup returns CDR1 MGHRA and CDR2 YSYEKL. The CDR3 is CASSHAGTNEQFF. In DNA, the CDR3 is TGCGCCAGCAGCCATGCGGGAACCAATGAGCAGTTCTTC.

The CDR3: CASSLSTTGRNSPLHF. CDR3 DNA: TGTGCCAGCAGTTTATCTACCACAGGGCGTAATTCACCCCTCCACTTT. The chain uses TRBV27 and TRBJ1-6; tentatively, D is TRBD1 (6 bases). V gave up 0 bases and J gave up 6 bases, with 12 bases separating them. The CDR3 is made up of 16 amino acids. Germline V CDR1 and CDR2: MNHEY, SMNVEV (reference sequence).

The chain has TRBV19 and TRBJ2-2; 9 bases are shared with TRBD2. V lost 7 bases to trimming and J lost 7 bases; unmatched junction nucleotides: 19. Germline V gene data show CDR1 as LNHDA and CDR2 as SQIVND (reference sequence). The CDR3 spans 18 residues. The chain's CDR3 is CASTPGGGGAGGIGELFF. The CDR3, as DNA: TGTGCCAGTACCCCCGGGGGCGGGGGGGCTGGGGGCATCGGGGAGCTGTTTTTT.

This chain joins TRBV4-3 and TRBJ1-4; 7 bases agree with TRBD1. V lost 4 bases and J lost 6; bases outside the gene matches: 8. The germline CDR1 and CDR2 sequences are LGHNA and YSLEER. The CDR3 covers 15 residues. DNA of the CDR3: TGCGCCAGCAGCCGTCGACAGGGTGACGATGAAAAACTGTTTTTT. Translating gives CASSRRQGDDEKLFF.

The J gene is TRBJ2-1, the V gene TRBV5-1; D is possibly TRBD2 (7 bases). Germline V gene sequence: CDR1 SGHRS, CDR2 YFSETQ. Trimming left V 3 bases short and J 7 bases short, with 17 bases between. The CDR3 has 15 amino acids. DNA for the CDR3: TGCGCCAGCAGCTGGATTGGGGGGGCCTCGAATGAGCAGTTCTTC. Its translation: CASSWIGGASNEQFF.

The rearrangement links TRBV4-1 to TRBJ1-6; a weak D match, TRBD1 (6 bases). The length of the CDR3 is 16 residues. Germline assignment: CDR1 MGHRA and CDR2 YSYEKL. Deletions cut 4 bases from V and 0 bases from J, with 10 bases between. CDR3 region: CASSPRTDSYNSPLHF. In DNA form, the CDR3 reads TGCGCCAGCAGCCCCCGGACAGACTCCTATAATTCACCCCTCCACTTT.

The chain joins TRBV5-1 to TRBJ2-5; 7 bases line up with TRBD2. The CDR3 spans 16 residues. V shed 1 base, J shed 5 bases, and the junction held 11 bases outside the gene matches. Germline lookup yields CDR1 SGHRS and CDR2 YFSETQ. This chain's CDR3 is CASSLNPQGGMETQYF. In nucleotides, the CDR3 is TGCGCCAGCAGCTTGAATCCGCAGGGAGGGATGGAGACCCAGTACTTC.

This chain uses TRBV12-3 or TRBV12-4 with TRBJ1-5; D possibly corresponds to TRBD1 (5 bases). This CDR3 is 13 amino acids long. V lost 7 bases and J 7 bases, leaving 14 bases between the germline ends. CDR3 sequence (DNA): TGTGCCAGCACCCTGACAGAAACCCAGCCCCAGCATTTT. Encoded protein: CASTLTETQPQHF.

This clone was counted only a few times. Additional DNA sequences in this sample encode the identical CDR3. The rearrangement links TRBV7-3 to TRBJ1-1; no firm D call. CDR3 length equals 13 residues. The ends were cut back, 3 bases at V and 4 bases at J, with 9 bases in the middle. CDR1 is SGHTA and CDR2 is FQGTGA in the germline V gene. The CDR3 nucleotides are TGTGCCAGCAGCTTCGCCAAGAGCACTGAAGCTTTCTTT. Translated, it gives CASSFAKSTEAFF.

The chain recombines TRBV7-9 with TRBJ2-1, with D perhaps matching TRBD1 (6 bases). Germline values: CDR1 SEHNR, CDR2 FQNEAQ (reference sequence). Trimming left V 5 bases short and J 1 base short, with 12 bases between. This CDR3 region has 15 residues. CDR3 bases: TGTGCCAGCAGCACCGGGACACGTTCCTACAATGAGCAGTTCTTC. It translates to CASSTGTRSYNEQFF.

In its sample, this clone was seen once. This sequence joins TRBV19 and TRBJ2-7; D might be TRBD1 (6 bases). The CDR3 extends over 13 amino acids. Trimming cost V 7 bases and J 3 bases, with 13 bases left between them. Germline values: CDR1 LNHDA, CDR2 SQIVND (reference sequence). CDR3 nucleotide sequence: TGTGCCAGTAAAGCAGGGGTTAGCTACGAGCAGTACTTC. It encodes CASKAGVSYEQYF. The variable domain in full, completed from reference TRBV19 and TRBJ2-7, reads DGGITQSPKYLFRKEGQNVTLSCEQNLNHDAMYWYRQDPGQGLRLIYYSQIVNDFQKGDIAEGYSVSREKKESFPLTVTSAQKNPTAFYLCASKAGVSYEQYFGPGTRLTVT.

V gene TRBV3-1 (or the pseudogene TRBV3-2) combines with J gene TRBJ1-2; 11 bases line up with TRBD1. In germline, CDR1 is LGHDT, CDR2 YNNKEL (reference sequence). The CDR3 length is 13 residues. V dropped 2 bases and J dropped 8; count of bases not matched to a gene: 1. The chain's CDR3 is CASSQRTGGGYTF. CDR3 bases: TGTGCCAGCAGCCAAAGGACAGGGGGCGGCTACACCTTC.

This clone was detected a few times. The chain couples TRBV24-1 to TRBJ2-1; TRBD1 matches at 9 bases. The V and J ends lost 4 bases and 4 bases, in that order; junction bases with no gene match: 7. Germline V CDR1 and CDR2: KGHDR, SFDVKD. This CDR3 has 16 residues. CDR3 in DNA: TGTGCCACCAGTGAACTGGGACAGGGAGGGTACAATGAGCAGTTCTTC. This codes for CATSELGQGGYNEQFF.

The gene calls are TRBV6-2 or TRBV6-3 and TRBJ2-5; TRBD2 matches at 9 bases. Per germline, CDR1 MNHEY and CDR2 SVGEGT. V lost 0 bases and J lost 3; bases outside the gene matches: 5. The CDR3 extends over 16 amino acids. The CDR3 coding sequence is TGTGCCAGCAGTTACTCCCTCAGCGGGGGGAAAGAGACCCAGTACTTC. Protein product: CASSYSLSGGKETQYF.

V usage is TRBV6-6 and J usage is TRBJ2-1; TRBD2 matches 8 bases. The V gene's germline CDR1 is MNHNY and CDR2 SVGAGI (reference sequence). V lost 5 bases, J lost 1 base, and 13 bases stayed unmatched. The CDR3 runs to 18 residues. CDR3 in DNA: TGTGCCAGCAGTCCTCTATTTGCGGGGGGCGTATCCTACAATGAGCAGTTCTTC. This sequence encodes CASSPLFAGGVSYNEQFF.

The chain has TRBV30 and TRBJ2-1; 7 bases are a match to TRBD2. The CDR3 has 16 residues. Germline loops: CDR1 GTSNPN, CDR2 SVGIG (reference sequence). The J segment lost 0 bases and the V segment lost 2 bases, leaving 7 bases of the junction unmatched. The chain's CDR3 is CAWSRPGGTSYNEQFF. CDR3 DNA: TGTGCCTGGAGTCGCCCCGGGGGGACCTCCTACAATGAGCAGTTCTTC.

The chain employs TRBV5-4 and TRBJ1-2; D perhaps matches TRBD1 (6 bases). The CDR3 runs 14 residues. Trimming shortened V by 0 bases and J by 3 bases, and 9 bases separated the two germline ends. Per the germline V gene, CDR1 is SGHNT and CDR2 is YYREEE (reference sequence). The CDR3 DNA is TGTGCCAGCAGCTTGGCCCAGGGGTACTATGGCTACACCTTC. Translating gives CASSLAQGYYGYTF. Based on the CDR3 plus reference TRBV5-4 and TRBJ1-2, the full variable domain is ETGVTQSPTHLIKTRGQQVTLRCSSQSGHNTVSWYQQALGQGPQFIFQYYREEENGRGNFPPRFSGLQFPNYSSELNVNALELDDSALYLCASSLAQGYYGYTFGSGTRLTVV.